The text below deals with one TCR beta chain. Assay: immunoSEQ multiplex PCR; the TCRdb copy retains only in-frame clones and omits some. This table holds 17,000 or so clones, roughly 70% found once. This sample's treatment: randomized to nivolumab then ipilimumab (arm A) or the reverse (arm B). These data belong to a study of sequential checkpoint blockade in melanoma. Study at large: First-line arms were nivolumab then ipilimumab, or the reverse, randomized 1:1.

The CDR3 has 13 residues. After removal of 9 bases from V and 6 bases from J, the junction contained 10 bases not matched to a gene. CDR1 is LNHNV, CDR2 YYDKDF, per germline (reference sequence). This receptor was taken from a human donor with melanoma. J is TRBJ2-7 and V is TRBV15, with 8 bases fitting TRBD1. The source was CD8+ T cells sorted from blood (inferred from file names), collected from a patient given nivolumab and ipilimumab in sequence. For the CDR3, the DNA is TGTGCCACAATGGGAGACAGGGGCGGCGAGCAGTACTTC. It yields the protein CATMGDRGGEQYF.